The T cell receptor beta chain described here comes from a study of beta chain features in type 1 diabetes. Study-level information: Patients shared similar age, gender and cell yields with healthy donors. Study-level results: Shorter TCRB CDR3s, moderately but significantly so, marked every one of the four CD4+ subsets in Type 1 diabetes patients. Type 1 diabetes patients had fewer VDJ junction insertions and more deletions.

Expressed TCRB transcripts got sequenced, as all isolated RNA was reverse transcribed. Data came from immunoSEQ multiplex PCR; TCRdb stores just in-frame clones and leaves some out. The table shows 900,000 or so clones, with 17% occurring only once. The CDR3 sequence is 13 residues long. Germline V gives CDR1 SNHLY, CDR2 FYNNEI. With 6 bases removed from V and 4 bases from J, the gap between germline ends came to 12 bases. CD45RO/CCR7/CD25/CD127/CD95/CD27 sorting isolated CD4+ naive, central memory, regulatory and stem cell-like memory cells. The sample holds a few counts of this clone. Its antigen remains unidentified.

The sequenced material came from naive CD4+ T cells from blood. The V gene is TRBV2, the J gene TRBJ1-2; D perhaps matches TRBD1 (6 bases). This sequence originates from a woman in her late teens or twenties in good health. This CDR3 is CASRLGAGYGYTF. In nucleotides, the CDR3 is TGTGCCAGCAGGCTGGGGGCAGGCTATGGCTACACCTTC.